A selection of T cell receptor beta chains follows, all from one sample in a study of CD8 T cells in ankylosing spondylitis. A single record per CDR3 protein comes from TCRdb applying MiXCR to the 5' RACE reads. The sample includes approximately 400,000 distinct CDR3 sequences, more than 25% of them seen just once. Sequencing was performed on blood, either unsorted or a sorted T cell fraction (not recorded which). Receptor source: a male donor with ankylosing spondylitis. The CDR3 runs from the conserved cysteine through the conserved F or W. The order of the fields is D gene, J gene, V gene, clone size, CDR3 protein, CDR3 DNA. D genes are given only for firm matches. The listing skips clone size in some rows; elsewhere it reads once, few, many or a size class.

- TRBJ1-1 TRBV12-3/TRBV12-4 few CASSIRQTEAFF TGTGCCAGCAGCATCCGGCAAACTGAAGCTTTCTTT
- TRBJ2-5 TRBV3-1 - CASRQGLSQETQYF TGTGCCAGCAGGCAAGGTCTGTCCCAAGAGACCCAGTACTTC
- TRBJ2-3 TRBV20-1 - CSARDWTDSIADTQYF TGCAGTGCTAGAGATTGGACTGACTCTATCGCGGATACGCAGTATTTT
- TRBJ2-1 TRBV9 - CASSVGTSNNEQFF TGTGCCAGCAGCGTAGGTACTTCTAACAATGAGCAGTTCTTC
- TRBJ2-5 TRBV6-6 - CASSNVPGETQYF TGTGCCAGCAGCAACGTTCCGGGAGAGACCCAGTACTTC
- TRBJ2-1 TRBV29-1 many CSVRPQSDEQFF TGCAGCGTTCGGCCTCAAAGCGATGAGCAGTTCTTC
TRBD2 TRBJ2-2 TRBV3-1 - CASSQDRLAGGVAGELFF TGTGCCAGCAGCCAAGATAGACTAGCGGGAGGGGTCGCCGGGGAGCTGTTTTTT
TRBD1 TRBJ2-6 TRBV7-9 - CASRWDRAGANVLTF TGTGCCAGCAGATGGGACAGGGCTGGGGCCAACGTCCTGACTTTC
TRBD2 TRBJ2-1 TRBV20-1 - CSGRLAGGFAYNEQFF TGCAGCGGTCGGCTAGCGGGAGGGTTCGCCTACAATGAGCAGTTCTTC
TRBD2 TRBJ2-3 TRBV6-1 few CASSELGGRTDTQYF TGTGCCAGCAGTGAACTCGGCGGGAGGACAGATACGCAGTATTTT
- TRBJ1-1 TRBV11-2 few CASSSWGQNTEAFF TGTGCCAGCAGCTCTTGGGGGCAGAACACTGAAGCTTTCTTT
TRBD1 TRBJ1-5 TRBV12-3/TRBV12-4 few CASSLESGGDNQPQHF TGTGCCAGCAGTTTAGAATCAGGGGGCGACAATCAGCCCCAGCATTTT
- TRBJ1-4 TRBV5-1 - CASGRGEPNEKLFF TGCGCCAGCGGCCGGGGGGAGCCTAATGAAAAACTGTTTTTT
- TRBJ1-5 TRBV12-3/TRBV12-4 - CASSPQVRPQHF TGTGCCAGCAGTCCACAGGTCCGCCCGCAGCATTTT
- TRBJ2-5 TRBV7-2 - CASLATVQETQYF TGTGCCAGCCTCGCAACGGTCCAAGAGACCCAGTACTTC
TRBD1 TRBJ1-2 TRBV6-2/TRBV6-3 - CASSYAGTGGFYDGYTF TGTGCCAGCAGTTACGCCGGGACAGGCGGCTTCTACGATGGCTACACCTTC
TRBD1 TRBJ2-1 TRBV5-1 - CASYEQGANEQFF TGCGCCAGTTATGAACAGGGGGCGAATGAGCAGTTCTTC
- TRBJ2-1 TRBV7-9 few CASSPQNQRGDEQFF TGTGCCAGCAGCCCACAAAACCAGAGAGGTGATGAGCAGTTCTTC
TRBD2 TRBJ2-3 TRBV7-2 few CASRAGGPADTQYF TGTGCCAGCAGGGCGGGAGGGCCGGCAGATACGCAGTATTTT
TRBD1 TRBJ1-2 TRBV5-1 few CASSLGGQATGGYTF TGCGCCAGCAGCCTGGGCGGACAGGCAACTGGAGGCTACACCTTC
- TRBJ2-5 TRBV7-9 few CASSLNTGPQETQYF TGTGCCAGCAGCTTAAATACGGGGCCACAAGAGACCCAGTACTTC
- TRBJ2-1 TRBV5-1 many CASSLGGMDSHNEQFF TGCGCCAGCAGCTTGGGCGGGATGGACTCGCACAATGAGCAGTTCTTC
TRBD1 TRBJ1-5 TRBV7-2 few CASSPRTGSHQPQHF TGTGCCAGCAGCCCCCGGACAGGGAGCCATCAGCCCCAGCATTTT
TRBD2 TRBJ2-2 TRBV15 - CATSRVGTSGRGTGELFF TGTGCCACCAGCAGAGTAGGGACTAGCGGGAGAGGCACCGGGGAGCTGTTTTTT
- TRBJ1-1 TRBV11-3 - CASSLRTDDTEAFF TGTGCCAGCAGCTTACGGACAGATGACACTGAAGCTTTCTTT
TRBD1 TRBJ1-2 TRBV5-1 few CASAGTGTNNYGYTF TGCGCCAGCGCAGGGACAGGGACCAATAACTATGGCTACACCTTC
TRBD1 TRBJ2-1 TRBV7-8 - CASSLGTGGLYNEQFF TGTGCCAGCAGCTTAGGGACAGGGGGTCTCTACAATGAGCAGTTCTTC